Listed below are T cell receptor beta chains from one sample, sequenced in a study of T-cell memory formation after mild COVID-19. Via MiXCR, TCRdb re-called the 5' RACE reads, giving one row per CDR3 protein. Among around 49,000 distinct CDR3 sequences listed, about 28% were seen once. The sample taken for sequencing was PBMCs or a T cell subset sorted from them (not recorded which). The source is a man between 18 and 29 years old who had mild COVID-19 (a few samples of this study predate the infection). Cell type and time point are not known. CDR3s include the opening cysteine and the closing phenylalanine or tryptophan. D genes are given only for firm matches. Expanded clones are given a class, and other clones once, few, many or no size at all.

j_call | d_call | clone_size | v_call | cdr3_aa | cdr3_nt
TRBJ2-2 | TRBD1 | few | TRBV5-1 | CASSWGTGVRELFF | TGCGCCAGCAGCTGGGGGACAGGGGTCCGGGAGCTGTTTTTT
TRBJ1-6 | - | - | TRBV4-1 | CASSQDHRQRNSPLHF | TGCGCCAGCAGCCAAGATCACCGACAGCGAAATTCACCCCTCCACTTT
TRBJ2-7 | - | - | TRBV12-3/TRBV12-4 | CASSRGPTYEQYF | TGTGCCAGCAGTAGAGGGCCGACCTACGAGCAGTACTTC
TRBJ1-5 | - | once | TRBV7-9 | CASSSDNQPQHF | TGTGCCAGCAGCTCTGACAATCAGCCCCAGCATTTT
TRBJ2-7 | TRBD1 | few | TRBV6-5 | CASSYLGQGSYEQYF | TGTGCCAGCAGTTACTTAGGACAGGGTTCCTACGAGCAGTACTTC
TRBJ2-7 | - | - | TRBV6-2/TRBV6-3 | CASSYAGPYEQYF | TGTGCCAGCAGTTACGCCGGACCCTACGAGCAGTACTTC
TRBJ2-3 | TRBD2 | few | TRBV7-2 | CASSWAGGLSDTQYF | TGTGCCAGCAGCTGGGCGGGGGGGCTTTCAGATACGCAGTATTTT
TRBJ2-1 | TRBD2 | - | TRBV12-3/TRBV12-4 | CASSRSSGVNEQFF | TGTGCCAGCAGTCGCAGTAGCGGGGTTAATGAGCAGTTCTTC
TRBJ2-3 | - | few | TRBV12-3/TRBV12-4 | CASSTGSADTQYF | TGTGCCAGCAGTACAGGGAGCGCAGATACGCAGTATTTT
TRBJ2-2 | - | few | TRBV5-5 | CASSFRDPGTNTGELFF | TGTGCCAGCAGCTTCCGGGACCCAGGCACGAACACCGGGGAGCTGTTTTTT
TRBJ2-1 | TRBD2 | - | TRBV25-1 | CASSEGGGACEQFF | TGTGCCAGCAGTGAAGGCGGGGGGGCATGTGAGCAGTTCTTC
TRBJ2-7 | TRBD1 | - | TRBV9 | CASSVTGDKEHEQYF | TGTGCCAGCAGCGTGACAGGGGATAAGGAACACGAGCAGTACTTC
TRBJ2-1 | - | - | TRBV4-1 | CASSQVAGRFDEQFF | TGCGCCAGCAGCCAAGTTGCGGGGAGGTTTGATGAGCAGTTCTTC
TRBJ1-3 | - | - | TRBV12-3/TRBV12-4 | CASSLLGGNTIYF | TGTGCCAGCAGTTTACTGGGGGGCAACACCATATATTTT
TRBJ2-7 | TRBD1 | - | TRBV29-1 | CSVTTGWVSYEQYF | TGCAGCGTTACGACAGGGTGGGTTTCCTACGAGCAGTACTTC
TRBJ1-1 | TRBD1 | - | TRBV5-1 | CASSLGDRGNTEAFF | TGCGCCAGCAGCTTGGGGGACAGGGGGAACACTGAAGCTTTCTTT
TRBJ2-1 | - | few | TRBV7-9 | CASSSPEFF | TGTGCCAGCAGCTCTCCTGAGTTCTTC
TRBJ2-1 | TRBD2 | few | TRBV4-1 | CASSHGGVESF | TGCGCCAGCAGCCATGGGGGGGTCGAGAGTTTC
TRBJ2-7 | - | - | TRBV10-3 | CAIRATGGPPKQYF | TGTGCCATCAGGGCTACGGGGGGCCCTCCGAAGCAGTACTTC
TRBJ2-7 | - | few | TRBV7-9 | CASSEFYEQYF | TGTGCCAGCAGCGAATTCTACGAGCAGTACTTC
TRBJ1-5 | - | - | TRBV23-1 | CASRRQYNQPQHF | TGCGCCAGCAGGCGACAGTACAATCAGCCCCAGCATTTT
TRBJ2-3 | TRBD2 | - | TRBV7-9 | CASRGLAGLTDTQYF | TGTGCCAGCAGGGGACTAGCGGGTCTCACAGATACGCAGTATTTT
TRBJ1-1 | - | - | TRBV7-2 | CASSLLRGTNTEAFF | TGTGCCAGCAGCCTCCTTAGGGGGACGAACACTGAAGCTTTCTTT
TRBJ2-2 | - | once | TRBV4-1 | CASSTGTGELFF | TGCGCCAGCAGTACAGGGACCGGGGAGCTGTTTTTT
TRBJ2-1 | TRBD2 | - | TRBV7-6 | CASSRRRGTEQFF | TGTGCCAGCAGCCGCCGGCGGGGGACTGAGCAGTTCTTC
TRBJ2-1 | - | few | TRBV7-9 | CASSRPGTPHEQFF | TGTGCCAGCAGCAGACCAGGGACCCCCCATGAGCAGTTCTTC
TRBJ2-7 | TRBD1 | - | TRBV6-6 | CAIWTGGNEQYF | TGTGCGATTTGGACAGGGGGGAACGAGCAGTACTTC
TRBJ2-7 | - | many | TRBV4-2 | CASSQDLEQGVYEQYF | TGTGCCAGCAGCCAAGATCTAGAACAGGGTGTCTACGAGCAGTACTTC
TRBJ1-5 | - | - | TRBV4-1 | CASSQESQVGSRNQPQHF | TGCGCCAGCAGCCAAGAATCCCAAGTCGGGAGCAGGAATCAGCCCCAGCATTTT
TRBJ2-3 | - | few | TRBV12-3/TRBV12-4 | CASSFWVDTQYF | TGTGCCAGCAGTTTTTGGGTAGATACGCAGTATTTT
TRBJ1-3 | - | few | TRBV4-3 | CASSQGLAPGNTIYF | TGCGCCAGCAGCCAAGGGCTTGCCCCCGGAAACACCATATATTTT
TRBJ2-5 | - | few | TRBV21-1 | CASSRGREGETQYF | TGTGCCAGCAGCCGAGGGAGGGAGGGAGAGACCCAGTACTTC
TRBJ2-5 | TRBD1 | few | TRBV7-8 | CASRMGTGEQETQYF | TGTGCCAGCAGGATGGGGACAGGGGAACAAGAGACCCAGTACTTC
TRBJ1-1 | - | - | TRBV4-1 | CASSQLEDGNTEAFF | TGCGCCAGCAGCCAACTCGAGGACGGTAACACTGAAGCTTTCTTT
TRBJ2-5 | - | - | TRBV16 | CASSQSSPTRETQYF | TGTGCCAGCAGCCAATCGTCCCCTACTAGAGAGACCCAGTACTTC
TRBJ2-5 | - | - | TRBV4-1 | CASSQDPEGPPQYF | TGCGCCAGCAGCCAAGATCCCGAGGGACCTCCCCAGTACTTC
TRBJ2-7 | TRBD1 | - | TRBV5-4 | CASSLGTGTYEQYF | TGTGCCAGCAGCTTGGGGACAGGGACCTACGAGCAGTACTTC
TRBJ2-1 | TRBD1 | - | TRBV27 | CASSSGQGTAIYNEQFF | TGTGCCAGCAGTTCCGGACAGGGGACCGCTATTTACAATGAGCAGTTCTTC
TRBJ1-6 | - | few | TRBV6-5 | CASSYGSTTDYNSPLHF | TGTGCCAGCAGTTATGGGTCCACCACCGACTATAATTCACCCCTCCACTTT